This T cell receptor beta chain was captured in a study of beta chain features in type 1 diabetes. Concerning this clone itself: What it binds is not known.

General study points: Shortening that was moderate but significant affected the TCRB CDR3s of Type 1 diabetes patients in all four CD4+ subsets.

The study reverse transcribed the entire isolated RNA, so it sequenced expressed TCRB transcripts. Clones were sequenced by immunoSEQ multiplex PCR, and TCRdb holds only the in-frame ones, with some missing. Altogether about 270,000 clones are present, 13% to 15% being singletons, with the ten largest covering about 0.017%. The length of the CDR3 is 16 residues. V was pared by 4 bases and J by 5 bases, with 5 bases of the junction left unmatched. Per the germline V gene, CDR1 is LNHDA and CDR2 is SQIVND (reference sequence). This TCR was recovered from a man younger than 40 with type 1 diabetes. The chain employs TRBV19 and TRBJ2-2; TRBD2 agrees at 12 bases. The sample comprised naive CD4+ T cells from blood. Written as DNA, the CDR3 is TGTGCCAGTAGTAAGACCGGGACTAGCGGGACCGGGGAGCTGTTTTTT. Its protein is CASSKTGTSGTGELFF.